The 15 T cell receptor beta chains given below trace back to one sample, sequenced in a study of blood T cell repertoires in COVID-19. Assay: immunoSEQ multiplex PCR; the TCRdb copy retains only in-frame clones and omits some. This table holds around 200,000 clones, 75% to 90% found once. The sequencing sample was made of PBMCs or T cells enriched from blood (not recorded which). The source of these receptors is a man aged 30-40 years who had recovered from COVID-19.

The gene calls are TRBV11-2 and TRBJ2-7, with D maybe TRBD1 (5 bases). CDR1 and CDR2 from the germline V gene are SGHAT and FQNNGV. Trimming pared 1 base from V and 4 bases from J, leaving 8 bases between. CDR3 length equals 13 residues. Written as DNA, the CDR3 is TGTGCCAGCAGCTTAGCAGGGTTTTACGAGCAGTACTTC. It is translated as CASSLAGFYEQYF.

The genes are TRBV6-5 and TRBJ1-6; D might be TRBD1 (5 bases). Trimming took off 7 bases at V and 7 bases at J, with 8 bases between the two ends. The CDR3 length is 12 residues. Germline CDR1 MNHEY, CDR2 SVGAGI. The CDR3 sequence is CASIGGNSPLHF. CDR3 in DNA: TGTGCCAGCATTGGGGGGAATTCACCCCTCCACTTT.

The chain couples TRBV21-1 to TRBJ1-5. TRBV21-1 is shown as a pseudogene. The CDR3 is 17 amino acids. The CDR3 nucleotides read TGTGCCAGCAGCCTCGGGGGTCCCATCTTTAGCAATCAGCCCCAGCATTTT. This gives the protein CASSLGGPIFSNQPQHF.

This chain uses TRBV5-6 with TRBJ1-4, with 8 bases aligning to TRBD1. The CDR3 spans 14 residues. The V segment lost 4 bases and the J segment 8 bases; nucleotides outside the gene matches: 7. CDR1 SGHDT and CDR2 YYEEEE come from the germline V gene. CDR3 loop: CASSKDRVGEKLFF. The CDR3 region has the DNA TGTGCCAGCAGCAAGGACAGGGTAGGGGAAAAACTGTTTTTT.

This clone came up once. The gene calls are TRBV6-4 and TRBJ2-4, with 9 bases matching TRBD2. The CDR3 has 14 amino acids. CDR1 is MRHNA, CDR2 SNTAGT, per germline. With 6 bases clipped from V and 6 bases from J, the junction kept 6 bases outside the gene matches. CDR3 in amino acids: CASRDVAGANIQYF. For the CDR3, the DNA is TGTGCCAGCAGGGATGTAGCGGGAGCAAACATTCAGTACTTC.

V is TRBV7-6 and J is TRBJ2-3, with D perhaps matching TRBD2 (6 bases). The germline V gene encodes CDR1 SGHVS and CDR2 FNYEAQ. The CDR3 extends over 15 amino acids. Between the trimmed V and J ends, which lost 7 bases and 0 bases, there was a span of 14 bases. The DNA for the CDR3 is TGTGCCAGCACGGTGGGGGGTCCTAGCACAGATACGCAGTATTTT. This gives the protein CASTVGGPSTDTQYF.

This chain connects TRBV2 to TRBJ2-7; the D gene is possibly TRBD1 (5 bases). The CDR3 consists of 15 residues. V shed 2 bases and J shed 0 bases, with 11 bases lying between them. In germline, CDR1 is SNHLY, CDR2 FYNNEI. The CDR3 loop is CASSETGASSYEQYF. The CDR3 region has the DNA TGTGCCAGCAGTGAAACTGGGGCAAGCTCCTACGAGCAGTACTTC. Looking up the rest from reference TRBV2 and TRBJ2-7 gives the full variable domain: EPEVTQTPSHQVTQMGQEVILRCVPISNHLYFYWYRQILGQKVEFLVSFYNNEISEKSEIFDDQFSVERPDGSNFTLKIRSTKLEDSAMYFCASSETGASSYEQYFGPGTRLTVT.

The chain uses TRBV11-2 and TRBJ2-7, with TRBD1 identical over 7 bases. The CDR3 is made up of 14 amino acids. Germline trimming cut 5 bases from V and 2 bases from J; bases unmatched to any gene: 6. The germline V gene has CDR1 SGHAT and CDR2 FQNNGV. CDR3 in DNA: TGTGCCAGCAGCCTGACCGGGACAGCCTACGAGCAGTACTTC. This gives the protein CASSLTGTAYEQYF.

This chain links TRBV5-1 with TRBJ1-2; D is possibly TRBD1 (6 bases). Germline V gene lookup returns CDR1 SGHRS and CDR2 YFSETQ. The CDR3 extends over 13 amino acids. Trimming shortened V by 2 bases and J by 3 bases, and 8 bases separated the two germline ends. The CDR3 region has the DNA TGCGCCAGCAGCTTAGGGGGAGACTATGGCTACACCTTC. The encoded protein is CASSLGGDYGYTF.

V is TRBV2 and J is TRBJ2-1, with TRBD2 matching over 12 bases. The CDR3 extends over 14 amino acids. Germline CDR1 reads SNHLY; CDR2 reads FYNNEI. V gave up 4 bases and J gave up 10 bases; unmatched junction bases: 5. The CDR3 coding sequence is TGTGCCAGCAGTGGGACTAGCGGGAACGGGGAGCAGTTCTTC. It translates to CASSGTSGNGEQFF.

The chain is built from TRBV10-3 and TRBJ2-3, with D perhaps TRBD2 (5 bases). The V end was cut by 3 bases, the J end by 2 bases, with 12 bases between. This CDR3 has 15 residues. Germline V gene lookup returns CDR1 ENHRY and CDR2 SYGVKD. The DNA of the CDR3 is TGTGCCATCAGTGATTCAGCGGAGTTCACAGATACGCAGTATTTT. Protein product: CAISDSAEFTDTQYF.

The chain combines TRBV11-3 with TRBJ2-1, with 9 bases lining up with TRBD1. The CDR3 is made up of 15 amino acids. After removal of 5 bases from V and 2 bases from J, the junction contained 4 bases not matched to a gene. Germline V CDR1 and CDR2: SGHNT, YENEEA. The CDR3 region is CASSPGTGTYNEQFF. The DNA for the CDR3 is TGTGCCAGCAGCCCCGGGACAGGGACCTACAATGAGCAGTTCTTC.

The chain combines TRBV6-5 with TRBJ1-2, with TRBD1 as a possible D gene (6 bases). This CDR3 contains 13 residues. V was trimmed by 8 bases and J by 3 bases, leaving 13 bases between them. The germline CDR1 and CDR2 sequences are MNHEY and SVGAGI. The CDR3 DNA reads TGTGCCAGCTTAAGGGCAGGGGACTATGGCTACACCTTC. Translated: CASLRAGDYGYTF.

The chain couples TRBV7-2 to TRBJ2-7; 14 bases are a match to TRBD2. Germline V CDR1 and CDR2: SGHTA, FQGNSA. The CDR3 runs 17 residues. V gave up 4 bases and J gave up 0 bases; unmatched junction bases: 5. As DNA, the CDR3 is TGTGCCAGCAGCTACGGACTAGCGGGGGGAATCTCCTACGAGCAGTACTTC. Residues: CASSYGLAGGISYEQYF.

V and J are TRBV9 and TRBJ2-2, with 7 positions matching TRBD2. CDR1 is SGDLS and CDR2 is YYNGEE in the germline V gene. This CDR3 is built from 15 residues. Trimming took 4 bases from V and 7 from J; bases not matched to a gene: 10. The CDR3 region has the DNA TGTGCCAGCAGCATCCAAACCATAGCGGGCGGGGAGCTGTTTTTT. Residues: CASSIQTIAGGELFF.